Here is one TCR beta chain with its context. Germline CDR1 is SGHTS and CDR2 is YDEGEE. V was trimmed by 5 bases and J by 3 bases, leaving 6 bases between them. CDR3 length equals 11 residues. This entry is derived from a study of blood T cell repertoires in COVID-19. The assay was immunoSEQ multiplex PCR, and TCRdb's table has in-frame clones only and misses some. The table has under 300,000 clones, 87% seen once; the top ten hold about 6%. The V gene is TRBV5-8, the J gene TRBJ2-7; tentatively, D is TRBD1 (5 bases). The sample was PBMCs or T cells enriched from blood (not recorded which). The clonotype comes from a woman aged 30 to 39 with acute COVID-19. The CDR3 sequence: CASRGHYEQYF. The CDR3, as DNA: TGTGCCAGCAGGGGGCACTACGAGCAGTACTTC.